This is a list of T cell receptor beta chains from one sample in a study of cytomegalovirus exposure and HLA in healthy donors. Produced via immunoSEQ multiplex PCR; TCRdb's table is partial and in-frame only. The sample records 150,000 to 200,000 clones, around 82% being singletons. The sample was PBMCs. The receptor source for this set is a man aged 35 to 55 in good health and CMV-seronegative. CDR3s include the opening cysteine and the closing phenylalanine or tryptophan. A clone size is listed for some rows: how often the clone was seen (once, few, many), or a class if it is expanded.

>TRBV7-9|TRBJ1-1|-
CASSRGTEAFF
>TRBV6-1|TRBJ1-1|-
CASSETRGTGGETEAFF
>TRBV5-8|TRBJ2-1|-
CASSLLGGSSYNEQFF
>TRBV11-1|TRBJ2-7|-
CASRKPGQGISEQYF
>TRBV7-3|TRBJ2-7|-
CASSLKAGVGSYEQYF
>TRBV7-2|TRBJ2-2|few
CASSPRWGGGAGTGELFF
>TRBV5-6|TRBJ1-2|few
CASSHLTGTYGYTF
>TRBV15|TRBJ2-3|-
CATSRDPKSGGPDTQYF
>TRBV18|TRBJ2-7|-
CASSPGQTYEQYF
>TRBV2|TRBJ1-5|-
CASSPLTGREPQHF
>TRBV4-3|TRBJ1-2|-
CASSQAGSGGYGYTF
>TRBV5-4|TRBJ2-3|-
CASSLPKLAGGRRTDTQYF
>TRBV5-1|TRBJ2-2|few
CASSLDSYGTGELFF